This T cell receptor (beta chain) was sequenced in a study of cytomegalovirus exposure and HLA in healthy donors. The CDR3 is 13 amino acids. CDR1 SGHTA and CDR2 FQGTGA come from the germline V gene. Trimming cost V 4 bases and J 2 bases, with 6 bases left between them. Worth noting for this clone: No antigen is known for it.

In the PCR, 60 Vbeta and 13 Jbeta primers were used. Authors' analysis steps: In a later analysis, of 79 million or so unique beta chains, 9 million to 11 million appeared in at least two donors. Repertoires were generated with immunoSEQ multiplex PCR, while TCRdb's copy carries only in-frame clones and drops some. V and J calls plus clone size are reproduced from that table; the DNA served to infer D and trimming. The sample has 90,000 to 110,000 clones; approximately 82% are singletons. Overall study results and limits: A later analysis associated roughly 15,000 TCR beta sequences with HLA alleles at a 0.05 false discovery rate. A list of about 160 TCR beta chains associated with cytomegalovirus was given.

Sequences were obtained from PBMCs. The clonotype comes from a man aged 40-49 years in good health and CMV-seropositive. The V gene is TRBV7-3, the J gene TRBJ2-1; D is uncertain. The CDR3 coding sequence is TGTGCCAGCAGCTCCTACCCCTACAATGAGCAGTTCTTC. This gives the protein CASSSYPYNEQFF.